The 27 T cell receptor beta chains below all came from one sample that was sequenced in a study of CD8+ T cells in alopecia areata. RNA, once extracted, was reverse transcribed into cDNA for use as the sequencing template. Repertoires were generated with immunoSEQ multiplex PCR, while TCRdb's copy carries only in-frame clones and drops some. The repertoire consists of about 270,000 clones, none detected only once. Sorting used CD4, CD8alpha, NKG2D, NKG2ACE and other markers on pooled cutaneous lymph node cells. The sequenced sample was CD4+ T cells sorted from a lymph node. These receptors came from a C3H/HeJ mouse with alopecia areata. This strain's MHC haplotype is H2-k.

A note on this clone: The germline and genes are mouse ones. Read data end 4 residues before the CDR3 end; the end is taken from the germline J gene. The chain joins TRBV13-2 to TRBJ2-7; TRBD2 matches 12 bases. Germline-derived CDR1 and CDR2 are NNHNN and SYGAGS (reference sequence). There are 14 residues in the CDR3. Partial CDR3 DNA: TGTGCCAGCGGTGAGGGACTGGGGGGCCAT. Residues: CASGEGLGGH. The whole CDR3 protein reads CASGEGLGGHEQYF.

This clone was observed a few times. Gene and germline names: mouse. The read stops 4 residues short of the end of the CDR3; the missing end is completed from the germline J gene. V and J are TRBV19 and TRBJ2-1; D possibly corresponds to TRBD1 (5 bases). The length of the CDR3 is 12 residues. Trimming stripped 6 bases from V and 3 bases from J, with 7 bases between. The germline V gene has CDR1 FNHDT and CDR2 SITEND (reference sequence). CDR3 DNA (partial): TGTGCCAGCAATCAGGGCTATGCT. The encoded protein is CASNQGYA. The whole CDR3 protein reads CASNQGYAEQFF.

This clone was detected only a few times. Mouse gene names apply. The CDR3 end is not reached by the read, which stops 4 residues before it; the germline J gene fills it in. At the DNA level, this CDR3 is encoded by other sequences in the same sample as well. V is TRBV1 and J is TRBJ2-3; 12 bases match TRBD2. CDR1 is NSQYPW, CDR2 LRSPGD, per germline (reference sequence). The J segment lost 3 bases and the V segment lost 3 bases, leaving 1 base of the junction unmatched. CDR3 length equals 15 residues. The CDR3 protein is CTCSAGTGGAETLYF. The covered CDR3 bases are TGCACCTGCAGTGCTGGGACTGGGGGGGCAGAA.

Comments on this clone: Mouse gene names and germline throughout. From the germline J gene comes the end of the CDR3, since the read stops 4 residues before it. The chain employs TRBV31 and TRBJ1-1; TRBD1 might be the D (5 bases). Germline CDR1 and CDR2: GKSSPN and SITVG. V lost 0 bases to trimming and J lost 3 bases, with 8 bases between them. There are 13 residues in the CDR3. The CDR3 bases that were read are TGTGCCTGGAGTCTAGGGGATGACACA. Its protein is CAWSLGDDT. The full CDR3 protein is CAWSLGDDTEVFF.

This clone occurred a few times. Mouse germline and gene names are used. This chain's CDR3 is CASSRDTYNYAEQFF. The sequenced part of the CDR3 DNA is TGTGCCAGCAGCCGGGACACTTATAACTATGCT. The chain carries TRBV19 and TRBJ2-1, with a weak D call TRBD1 (6 bases). The sequence runs out 4 residues before the end of the CDR3; the remainder is reconstructed from the germline J gene. CDR1 FNHDT and CDR2 SITEND come from the germline V gene (reference sequence). The CDR3 totals 15 residues. Between the trimmed V and J ends, which lost 5 bases and 0 bases, there was a span of 12 bases.

This clone has just a few counts. Mouse gene names apply. The CDR3 end falls 4 residues outside the read, so it is completed with the germline J gene. The genes are TRBV4 and TRBJ2-1; 9 bases align to TRBD1. Trimming at V came to 5 bases and at J to 4 bases, leaving 3 bases not matched to a gene. The germline gives CDR1 LGHDT, CDR2 YNNKQL (reference sequence). The length of the CDR3 is 14 residues. The CDR3: CASSKQGAYAEQFF. CDR3 bases read: TGTGCCAGCAGCAAACAGGGGGCGTATGCT.

This clone was observed a few times. Gene names and germline match the mouse. Read data end 4 residues before the CDR3 end; the end is taken from the germline J gene. This rearrangement joins TRBV19 to TRBJ2-5; 10 bases line up with TRBD1. This CDR3 region has 15 residues. Germline values: CDR1 FNHDT, CDR2 SITEND (reference sequence). The CDR3: CASSMPTGGKDTQYF. The CDR3 DNA, read in part, is TGTGCCAGCAGTATGCCGACAGGGGGCAAAGAC.

This clone was observed a few times. The genes and germline here are from mouse. The CDR3 end falls 4 residues outside the read, so it is completed with the germline J gene. The rearrangement joins TRBV5 to TRBJ2-5; TRBD1 agrees at 12 bases. Germline values: CDR1 LGHNA, CDR2 YNLKQL (reference sequence). The length of the CDR3 is 14 residues. The sequenced part of the CDR3 DNA is TGTGCCAGCAGCCGGGACAGGGGGCTGGAC. This encodes CASSRDRGLD. The complete CDR3 sequence is CASSRDRGLDTQYF.

Comments on this clone: Mouse gene names apply. The CDR3 end lies 4 residues beyond the end of the read and is filled in from the germline J gene. V is TRBV1 and J is TRBJ2-3, with 8 bases that match TRBD1. V lost 1 base to trimming and J lost 1 base; unmatched junction nucleotides: 4. CDR3 length: 16 residues. Germline lookup yields CDR1 NSQYPW and CDR2 LRSPGD (reference sequence). Incomplete CDR3 DNA: TGCACCTGCAGTGCAGGGGACAGGACGGGTGCAGAA. Its translation is CTCSAGDRTGAE. The CDR3 as a whole reads CTCSAGDRTGAETLYF.

Worth noting for this clone: Genes and germline come from the mouse. The read gets to within 4 residues of the CDR3 end, and the germline J gene fills in the rest. The same CDR3 is also encoded by other DNA sequences in this sample. The chain couples TRBV17 to TRBJ2-5, with 8 bases aligning to TRBD2. Germline CDR1 is MNHDT and CDR2 is YYDKIL. This CDR3 is 13 amino acids long. CDR3 protein: CASSSGGEDTQYF. Partial CDR3 DNA: TGTGCTAGCAGTAGTGGGGGGGAAGAC.

About this clone: Germline and genes: mouse. The read gets to within 4 residues of the CDR3 end, and the germline J gene fills in the rest. Different DNA sequences within this sample yield the same CDR3. The chain uses TRBV1 and TRBJ2-2, with 9 nucleotides matching TRBD1. This CDR3 has 16 amino acids. V gave up 1 base and J gave up 2 bases; unmatched junction bases: 2. The germline CDR1 and CDR2 sequences are NSQYPW and LRSPGD (reference sequence). The CDR3 here is CTCSAGGTGNTGQLYF. The part of the CDR3 DNA that was read is TGCACCTGCAGTGCAGGGGGGACAGGGAACACCGGG.

As regards this clone: Gene names and germline refer to mouse. The read comes to an end 4 residues before the CDR3 does, leaving the germline J gene to fill in the end. V usage is TRBV13-1 and J usage is TRBJ2-1; D is unclear. V lost 0 bases to trimming and J lost 0 bases, with 7 bases between them. This CDR3 has 15 residues. The germline V gene encodes CDR1 NSHNY and CDR2 SYGAGN. The CDR3 DNA, read in part, is TGTGCCAGCAGTGATGCCAGGCATAACTATGCT. Translating it yields CASSDARHNYA. The whole CDR3 reads CASSDARHNYAEQFF.

A remark on this clone: Gene and germline names: mouse. The read terminates 4 residues before the CDR3 end, so the remaining end is supplied by the germline J gene. The sample carries other DNA sequences with the same CDR3. The V and J genes are TRBV1 and TRBJ2-1; 8 bases fit TRBD2. The germline gives CDR1 NSQYPW, CDR2 LRSPGD (reference sequence). Trimming removed 3 bases from V and 3 bases from J; junction bases left unmatched: 1. This CDR3 is 14 amino acids long. The CDR3 protein is CTCSAGLVYAEQFF. Partial CDR3 DNA: TGCACCTGCAGTGCGGGACTGGTCTATGCT. The complete variable domain, with remaining parts taken from reference TRBV1 and TRBJ2-1, reads VTLLEQNPRWRLVPRGQAVNLRCILKNSQYPWMSWYQQDLQKQLQWLFTLRSPGDKEVKSLPGADYLATRVTDTELRLQVANMSQGRTLYCTCSAGLVYAEQFFGPGTRLTVL.

In the case of this clone: Genes and germline come from the mouse. The read stops 4 residues short of the end of the CDR3; the missing end is completed from the germline J gene. This sequence joins TRBV5 and TRBJ2-1, with 7 bases identical to TRBD1. The CDR3 contains 16 residues. CDR1 is LGHNA and CDR2 is YNLKQL in the germline V gene (reference sequence). The J segment lost 3 bases and the V segment lost 0 bases, leaving 5 bases of the junction unmatched. CDR3 DNA, as far as it was read: TGTGCCAGCAGCCAAGAAGGCAGGGGGTCCTATGCT. It is translated as CASSQEGRGSYA. The CDR3 in full is CASSQEGRGSYAEQFF.

The table lists this clone with a few counts. Genes and germline come from the mouse. The CDR3 end falls 4 residues outside the read, so it is completed with the germline J gene. This chain links TRBV29 with TRBJ2-5; D perhaps matches TRBD2 (7 bases). V was pared by 2 bases and J by 2 bases, with 8 bases between. The CDR3 extends over 14 amino acids. The germline V gene encodes CDR1 MSHET and CDR2 SYDVDS. This CDR3 reads CASSLRGGQDTQYF. The sequenced part of the CDR3 DNA is TGTGCTAGCAGTTTAAGGGGGGGCCAAGAC.

The sample holds a few counts of this clone. The listed genes are named as in mouse. Coverage ceases 4 residues before the CDR3 finishes, and the germline J gene fills in the end. This rearrangement joins TRBV19 to TRBJ2-1; TRBD1 agrees at 8 bases. V dropped 5 bases and J dropped 0; count of bases not matched to a gene: 7. Germline values: CDR1 FNHDT, CDR2 SITEND (reference sequence). The CDR3 sequence is 16 residues long. The CDR3 here is CASSRQGRNNYAEQFF. The sequenced CDR3 bases are TGTGCCAGCAGCCGACAGGGGAGGAATAACTATGCT.

This clone came up a few times. This could be a read error, since a much larger clone is one nucleotide away. Any gene name here is a mouse gene name. Read data end 4 residues before the CDR3 end; the end is taken from the germline J gene. Distinct nucleotide sequences in the sample also encode this CDR3. J is TRBJ2-2 and V is TRBV19; a possible D gene is TRBD1 (6 bases). V shed 5 bases and J shed 0 bases, with 8 bases lying between them. The germline V gene has CDR1 FNHDT and CDR2 SITEND (reference sequence). There are 14 residues in the CDR3. CDR3 region: CASRGTSNTGQLYF. The sequenced CDR3 bases are TGTGCCAGCAGGGGGACATCAAACACCGGG.

This clone has a handful of counts. These gene names are mouse names. The DNA ends 4 residues before the CDR3 does, and the rest of the CDR3 is filled in from the germline J gene. The chain uses TRBV19 and TRBJ1-2, with 10 bases lining up with TRBD1. With 9 bases clipped from V and 4 bases from J, the junction kept 6 bases outside the gene matches. CDR3 length: 13 residues. Germline CDR1 FNHDT, CDR2 SITEND (reference sequence). The sequenced CDR3 bases are TGTGCCAACTCGACAGGGGGCGTCTCC. Translation: CANSTGGVS. The whole CDR3 reads CANSTGGVSDYTF.

Comments on this clone: The gene names here belong to mouse. The read halts 4 residues ahead of the CDR3 end, with the missing end drawn from the germline J gene. The rearrangement links TRBV19 to TRBJ2-5, with 7 nucleotides matching TRBD1. V lost 6 bases to trimming and J lost 2 bases; unmatched junction nucleotides: 6. Germline V CDR1 and CDR2: FNHDT, SITEND (reference sequence). The CDR3 spans 14 residues. CDR3: CASKYRGGQDTQYF. The sequenced CDR3 bases are TGTGCCAGCAAATACAGGGGAGGCCAAGAC. Looking up the rest from reference TRBV19 and TRBJ2-5 gives the full variable domain: GGIITQTPKFLIGQEGQKLTLKCQQNFNHDTMYWYRQDSGKGLRLIYYSITENDLQKGDLSEGYDASREKKSSFSLTVTSAQKNEMAVFLCASKYRGGQDTQYFGPGTRLLVL.

With respect to this clone: Gene names and germline refer to mouse. The CDR3 end is not reached by the read, which stops 4 residues before it; the germline J gene fills it in. This rearrangement joins TRBV19 to TRBJ2-5; 7 nucleotides match TRBD1. From germline, CDR1 is FNHDT and CDR2 SITEND (reference sequence). The CDR3 is 14 amino acids. After removal of 4 bases from V and 2 bases from J, the junction contained 4 bases not matched to a gene. Here the CDR3 reads CASSPGQLQDTQYF. CDR3 DNA, as far as it was read: TGTGCCAGCAGTCCGGGACAGCTCCAAGAC.

This clone has a count of ten or more. The gene symbols are mouse symbols. Sequencing ends 3 residues short of the CDR3 end; the germline J gene provides the rest. The V gene is TRBV13-3, the J gene TRBJ1-6, with 10 positions matching TRBD1. TRBJ1-6 is sorted into the ORF group, with uncertain function. Germline V gene sequence: CDR1 NNHDY, CDR2 SYVADS. The CDR3 is 14 residues long. The J segment lost 5 bases and the V segment lost 6 bases, leaving 2 bases of the junction unmatched. The DNA read from the CDR3 is TGTGCCAGCAAAGGGACAGGGGATAATTCGCCC. The encoded protein is CASKGTGDNSP. The whole CDR3 region reads CASKGTGDNSPLYF.

Concerning this clone: The genes are named according to mouse. The missing CDR3 end, 3 residues past where the read stops, is filled in from the germline J gene. Other DNA sequences in the same sample also yield this CDR3. The J gene is TRBJ1-6, the V gene TRBV19; 10 positions match TRBD1. TRBJ1-6 is treated as an ORF (open reading frame) with a function not yet certain. The CDR3 loop spans 15 amino acids. Germline CDR1 FNHDT, CDR2 SITEND (reference sequence). After removal of 4 bases from V and 5 bases from J, the junction contained 3 bases not matched to a gene. This CDR3 is CASSPGQGNNSPLYF. The CDR3 bases that were read are TGTGCCAGCAGTCCGGGACAGGGGAATAATTCGCCC.

This clone was seen only a few times. Gene names are mouse gene names. The CDR3 extends 4 residues past the end of the read, so its final part is completed from the germline J gene. The chain combines TRBV1 with TRBJ1-1; D remains unclear. The V end lost 4 bases, the J end lost 0 bases, and 3 bases lay between the germline ends. The CDR3 is made up of 12 amino acids. Germline V CDR1 and CDR2: NSQYPW, LRSPGD (reference sequence). The CDR3: CTCSDTNTEVFF. The DNA read from the CDR3 is TGCACCTGCAGTGACACAAACACA.

To note about this clone: The germline and genes are mouse ones. The read falls 4 residues short of the CDR3 end, and the missing part is taken from the germline J gene. The sample carries other DNA sequences with the same CDR3. This rearrangement joins TRBV19 to TRBJ2-7, with 11 bases fitting TRBD1. The germline V gene encodes CDR1 FNHDT and CDR2 SITEND (reference sequence). This CDR3 spans 14 amino acids. CDR3 bases read: TGTGCCAGCAGTATAAGGGACAGGGGGTAT. Its protein product is CASSIRDRGY. The complete CDR3 protein is CASSIRDRGYEQYF.

Regarding this clone: Mouse names are used for the genes. The read gets to within 4 residues of the CDR3 end, and the germline J gene fills in the rest. The sample holds other DNA sequences that translate to the same CDR3. The chain combines TRBV13-1 with TRBJ2-5, with D possibly TRBD2 on 6 matching bases. The CDR3 is 14 residues long. Germline V CDR1 and CDR2: NSHNY, SYGAGN. V gave up 2 bases and J gave up 0 bases, with 7 bases separating them. The CDR3 reads CASSEGGNQDTQYF. Partial CDR3 DNA: TGTGCCAGCAGTGAGGGGGGTAACCAAGAC.

This clone was seen only a few times. Mouse names are used for the genes. Read coverage stops 4 residues before the CDR3 terminus; the germline J gene supplies the remainder. The V and J genes are TRBV13-1 and TRBJ2-7; TRBD2 matches at 9 bases. The CDR3 contains 13 residues. The germline CDR1 and CDR2 sequences are NSHNY and SYGAGN. The part of the CDR3 DNA that was read is TGTGCCAGCAGTATGGGGGGGCGCCAT. Translating it yields CASSMGGRH. The whole CDR3 protein is CASSMGGRHEQYF.

This clone was seen more than once but under ten times. The gene symbols are mouse symbols. The sequence runs out 4 residues before the end of the CDR3; the remainder is reconstructed from the germline J gene. Other nucleotide sequences in the sample specify the same CDR3. The chain carries TRBV5 and TRBJ2-5; 7 bases line up with TRBD2. V trimming: 0 bases; J trimming: 1 base; junction bases outside the gene matches: 1. Looked up from germline, CDR1 is LGHNA and CDR2 is YNLKQL (reference sequence). This CDR3 has 15 residues. CDR3 amino acids: CASSQDWGYQDTQYF. The covered CDR3 bases are TGTGCCAGCAGCCAAGACTGGGGGTACCAAGAC.